This T cell receptor beta chain was obtained from a study of regulatory T cells in long-lasting Graves disease. In the study overall: Recently diagnosed Graves' patients had received antithyroid drugs for under 3 months.

Time point specified: newly diagnosed GD, antithyroid drugs for less than 3 months. After RNA was extracted from PBMCs, the TCR library was made from it. In regard to this clonotype: The antigen remains undetermined.

Libraries of TCR beta came from iRepertoire HTBI primers plus Arm-PCR of CDR3 regions. TCRdb used MiXCR to reprocess the multiplex PCR reads, holding one entry per CDR3 protein. The data show roughly 500,000 distinct CDR3 sequences, around an eighth seen once. This CDR3 spans 17 amino acids. Germline trimming cut 8 bases from V and 0 bases from J; bases unmatched to any gene: 12. CDR1 is MDHEN, CDR2 SYDVKM, per germline. Points from the study as a whole: Patients with persistent disease showed a bias toward TRBV28, TRBJ1-2 and TRBJ2-5.

Separately, the same data were catalogued under a study of T cells in Graves' hyperthyroidism and ophthalmopathy. As reported in that work: Appearing also in blood were most of the thyroid clonotypes expanded above 0.001.

This specimen consisted of peripheral blood mononuclear cells (PBMCs), obtained at new diagnosis, from a patient treated with antithyroid drugs. The clonotype was recovered from a man between 25 and 39 years old with Graves disease. The V and J genes are TRBV28 and TRBJ1-4; 7 nucleotides agree with TRBD1. The CDR3: CASGTPGTVATNEKLFF. The CDR3 DNA is TGTGCCAGCGGAACCCCCGGGACAGTTGCAACTAATGAAAAACTGTTTTTT.